Each of the 3 T cell receptor beta chains below was sequenced from the same sample in a study of radiotherapy plus CTLA-4 blockade in lung cancer. Libraries were prepared by immunoSEQ multiplex PCR; TCRdb keeps only in-frame clonotypes and omits some of them. The sample lists over 60,000 clones, approximately 86% occurring once. Specimen: peripheral blood, collected from a patient treated with radiotherapy plus ipilimumab. The receptors were gathered from a human donor with non-small cell lung cancer who had stable disease on radiotherapy plus ipilimumab.

This chain joins TRBV21-1 and TRBJ1-5; the table's D call, TRBD1, was not checked against the DNA. TRBV21-1 is a pseudogene locus. The CDR3 totals 14 residues. The DNA of the CDR3 is TGTGCCAGCAGCTTTCACAAACGCAATCAGCCCCAGCATTTT. Protein product: CASSFHKRNQPQHF.

The genes are TRBV13 and TRBJ2-7; D might be TRBD1 (6 bases). The V end was cut by 6 bases, the J end by 6 bases, with 18 bases between. The germline CDR1 and CDR2 sequences are PRHDT and FYEKMQ (reference sequence). This CDR3 spans 14 amino acids. DNA for the CDR3: TGTGCCAGCAGTTACCCGACAGGTGGGGTCGAGCAGTACTTC. As protein: CASSYPTGGVEQYF.

As for this clone: Additional DNA sequences in this sample encode the identical CDR3. The V and J genes are TRBV7-2 and TRBJ1-3, with a weak D call TRBD1 (6 bases). In germline, CDR1 is SGHTA, CDR2 FQGNSA. The germline V and J ends were trimmed by 5 bases and 3 bases, with 11 bases remaining between them. This CDR3 is 14 amino acids long. This chain's CDR3 is CASSLGGSGNTIYF. DNA of the CDR3: TGTGCCAGCAGCCTAGGGGGGAGTGGAAACACCATATATTTT.